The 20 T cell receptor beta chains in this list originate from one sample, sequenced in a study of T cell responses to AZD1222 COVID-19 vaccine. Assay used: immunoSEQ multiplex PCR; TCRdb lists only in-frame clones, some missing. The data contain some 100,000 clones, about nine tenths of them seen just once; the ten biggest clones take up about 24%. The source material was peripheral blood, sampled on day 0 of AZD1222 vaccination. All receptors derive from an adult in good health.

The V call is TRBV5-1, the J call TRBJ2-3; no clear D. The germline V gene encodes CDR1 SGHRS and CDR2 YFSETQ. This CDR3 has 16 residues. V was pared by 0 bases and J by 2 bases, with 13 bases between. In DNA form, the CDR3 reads TGCGCCAGCAGCTTGGCAAACCCCGGTTTCACAGATACGCAGTATTTT. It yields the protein CASSLANPGFTDTQYF.

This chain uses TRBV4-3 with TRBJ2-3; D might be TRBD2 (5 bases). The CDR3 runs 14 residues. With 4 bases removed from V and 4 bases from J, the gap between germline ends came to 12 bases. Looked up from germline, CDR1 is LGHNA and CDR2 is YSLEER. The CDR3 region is CASSRAGLPDTQYF. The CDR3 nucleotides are TGCGCCAGCAGCCGGGCAGGACTGCCAGATACGCAGTATTTT.

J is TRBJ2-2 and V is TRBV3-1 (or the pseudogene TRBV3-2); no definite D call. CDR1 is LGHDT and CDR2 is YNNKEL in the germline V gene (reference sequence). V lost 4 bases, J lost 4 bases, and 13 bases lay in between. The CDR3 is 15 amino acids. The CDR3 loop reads CASSRVGSLTGELFF. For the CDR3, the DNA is TGTGCCAGCAGCCGGGTCGGGTCGCTCACCGGGGAGCTGTTTTTT.

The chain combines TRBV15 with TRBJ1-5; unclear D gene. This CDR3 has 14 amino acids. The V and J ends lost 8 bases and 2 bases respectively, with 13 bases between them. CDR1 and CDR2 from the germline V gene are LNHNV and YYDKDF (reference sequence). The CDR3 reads CATSGRVGNQPQHF. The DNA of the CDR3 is TGTGCCACCTCCGGACGGGTGGGCAATCAGCCCCAGCATTTT. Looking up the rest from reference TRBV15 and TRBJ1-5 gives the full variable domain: DAMVIQNPRYQVTQFGKPVTLSCSQTLNHNVMYWYQQKSSQAPKLLFHYYDKDFNNEADTPDNFQSRRPNTSFCFLDIRSPGLGDTAMYLCATSGRVGNQPQHFGDGTRLSIL.

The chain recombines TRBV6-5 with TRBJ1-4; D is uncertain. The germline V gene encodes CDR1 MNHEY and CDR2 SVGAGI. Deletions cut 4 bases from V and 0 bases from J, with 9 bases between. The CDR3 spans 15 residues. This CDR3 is CASSSWEATNEKLFF. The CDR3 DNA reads TGTGCCAGCAGTTCCTGGGAGGCAACTAATGAAAAACTGTTTTTT.

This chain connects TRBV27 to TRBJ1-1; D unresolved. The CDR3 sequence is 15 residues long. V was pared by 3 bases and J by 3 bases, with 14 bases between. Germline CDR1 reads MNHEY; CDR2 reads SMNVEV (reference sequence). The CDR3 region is CASSLVWRLDTEAFF. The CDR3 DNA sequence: TGTGCCAGCAGTTTGGTGTGGCGGTTGGACACTGAAGCTTTCTTT.

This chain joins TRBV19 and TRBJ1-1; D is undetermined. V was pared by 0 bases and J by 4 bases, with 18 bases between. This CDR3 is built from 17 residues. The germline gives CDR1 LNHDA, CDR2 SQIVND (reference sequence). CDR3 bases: TGTGCCAGTAGTATAGATCCCGTACGGGCGCGCGGCACTGAAGCTTTCTTT. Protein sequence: CASSIDPVRARGTEAFF.

The CDR3 reads CASKAGIRTEAFF. CDR3 DNA: TGTGCCAGCAAGGCCGGAATTAGGACTGAAGCTTTCTTT. The rearrangement uses TRBV2 and TRBJ1-1; D not certain. The CDR3 extends over 13 amino acids. Germline values: CDR1 SNHLY, CDR2 FYNNEI. V gave up 7 bases and J gave up 5 bases, with 14 bases separating them.

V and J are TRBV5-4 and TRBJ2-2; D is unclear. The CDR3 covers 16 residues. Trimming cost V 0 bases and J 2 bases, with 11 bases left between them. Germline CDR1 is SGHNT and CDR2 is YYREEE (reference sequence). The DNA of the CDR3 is TGTGCCAGCAGCTTGGGGGGAAGGATCAACACCGGGGAGCTGTTTTTT. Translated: CASSLGGRINTGELFF.

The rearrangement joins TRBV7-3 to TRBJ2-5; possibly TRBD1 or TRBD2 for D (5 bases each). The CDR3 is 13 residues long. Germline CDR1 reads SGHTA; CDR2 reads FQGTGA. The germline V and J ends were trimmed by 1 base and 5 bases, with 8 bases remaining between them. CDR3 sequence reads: CASSLNWGETQYF. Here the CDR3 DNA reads TGTGCCAGCAGCTTAAATTGGGGGGAGACCCAGTACTTC.

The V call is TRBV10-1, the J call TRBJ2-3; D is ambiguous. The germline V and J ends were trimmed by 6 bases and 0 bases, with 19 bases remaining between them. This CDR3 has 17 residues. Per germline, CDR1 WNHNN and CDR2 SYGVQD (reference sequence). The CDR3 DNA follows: TGCGCCAGCAGCACATACGACGACACCTCTAGCACAGATACGCAGTATTTT. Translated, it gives CASSTYDDTSSTDTQYF.

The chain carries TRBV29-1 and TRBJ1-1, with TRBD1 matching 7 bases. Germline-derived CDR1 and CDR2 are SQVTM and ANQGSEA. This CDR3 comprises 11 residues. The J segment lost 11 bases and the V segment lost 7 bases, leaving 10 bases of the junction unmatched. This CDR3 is CSGRTGRAAFF. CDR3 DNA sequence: TGCAGCGGCCGGACAGGCAGGGCCGCTTTCTTT.

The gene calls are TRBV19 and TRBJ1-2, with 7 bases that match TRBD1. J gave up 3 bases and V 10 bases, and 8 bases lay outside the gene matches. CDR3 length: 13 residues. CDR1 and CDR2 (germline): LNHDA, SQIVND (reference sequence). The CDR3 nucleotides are TGTGCCATAAGTTCAACAGGGGACTATGGCTACACCTTC. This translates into CAISSTGDYGYTF.

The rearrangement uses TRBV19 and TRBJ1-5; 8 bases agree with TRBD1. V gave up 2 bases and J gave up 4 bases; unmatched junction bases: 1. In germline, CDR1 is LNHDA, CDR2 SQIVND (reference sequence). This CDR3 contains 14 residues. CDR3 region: CASSIRTGNQPQHF. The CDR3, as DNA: TGTGCCAGTAGTATACGGACAGGGAATCAGCCCCAGCATTTT.

The CDR3 loop is CASSIFRDTQYF. In DNA form, the CDR3 reads TGTGCCAGTAGTATCTTTCGAGATACGCAGTATTTT. The gene calls are TRBV19 and TRBJ2-3, with unresolved D. The CDR3 length is 12 residues. The germline V gene encodes CDR1 LNHDA and CDR2 SQIVND (reference sequence). V dropped 3 bases and J dropped 5 bases, with 6 bases sitting between them.

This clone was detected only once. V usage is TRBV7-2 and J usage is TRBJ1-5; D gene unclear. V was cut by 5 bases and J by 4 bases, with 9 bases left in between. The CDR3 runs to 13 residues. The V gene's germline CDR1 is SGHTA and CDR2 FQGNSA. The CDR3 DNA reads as TGTGCCAGCAGCAGAACAGCTAATCAGCCCCAGCATTTT. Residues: CASSRTANQPQHF.

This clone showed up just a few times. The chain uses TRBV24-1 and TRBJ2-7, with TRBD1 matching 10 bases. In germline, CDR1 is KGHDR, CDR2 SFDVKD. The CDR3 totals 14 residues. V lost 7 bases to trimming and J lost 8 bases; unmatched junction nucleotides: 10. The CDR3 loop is CATSEGDRGEKQYF. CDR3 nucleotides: TGTGCCACCAGCGAAGGGGACAGGGGAGAGAAGCAGTACTTC.

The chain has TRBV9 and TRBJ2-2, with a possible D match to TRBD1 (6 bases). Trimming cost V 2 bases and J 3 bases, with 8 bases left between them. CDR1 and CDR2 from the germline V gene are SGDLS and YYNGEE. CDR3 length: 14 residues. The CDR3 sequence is CASSVDRYTGELFF. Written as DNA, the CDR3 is TGTGCCAGCAGCGTTGACAGGTACACCGGGGAGCTGTTTTTT.

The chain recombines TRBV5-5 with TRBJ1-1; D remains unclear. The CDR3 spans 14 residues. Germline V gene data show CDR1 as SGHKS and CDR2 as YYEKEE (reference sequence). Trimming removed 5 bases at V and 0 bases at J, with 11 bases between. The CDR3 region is CASSSATVNTEAFF. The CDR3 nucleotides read TGTGCCAGCAGTTCCGCAACAGTGAACACTGAAGCTTTCTTT.

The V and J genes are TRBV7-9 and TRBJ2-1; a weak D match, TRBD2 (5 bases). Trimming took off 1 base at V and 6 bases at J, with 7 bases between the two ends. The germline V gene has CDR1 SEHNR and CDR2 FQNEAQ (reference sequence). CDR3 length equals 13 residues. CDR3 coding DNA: TGTGCCAGCAGCTTAGTGGCGGGCAATGAGCAGTTCTTC. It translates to CASSLVAGNEQFF.